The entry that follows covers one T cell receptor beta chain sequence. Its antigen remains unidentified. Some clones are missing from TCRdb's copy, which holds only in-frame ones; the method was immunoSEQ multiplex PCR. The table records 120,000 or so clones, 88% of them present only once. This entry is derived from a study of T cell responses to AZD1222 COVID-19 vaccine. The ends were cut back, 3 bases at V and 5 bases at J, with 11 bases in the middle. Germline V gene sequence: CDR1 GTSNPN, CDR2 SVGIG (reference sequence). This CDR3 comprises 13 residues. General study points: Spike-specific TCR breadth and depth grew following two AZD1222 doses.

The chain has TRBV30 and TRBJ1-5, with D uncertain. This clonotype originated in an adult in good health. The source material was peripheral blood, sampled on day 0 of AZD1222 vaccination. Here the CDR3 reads CAWSVGNDQPQHF. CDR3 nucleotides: TGTGCCTGGAGCGTTGGGAACGATCAGCCCCAGCATTTT.